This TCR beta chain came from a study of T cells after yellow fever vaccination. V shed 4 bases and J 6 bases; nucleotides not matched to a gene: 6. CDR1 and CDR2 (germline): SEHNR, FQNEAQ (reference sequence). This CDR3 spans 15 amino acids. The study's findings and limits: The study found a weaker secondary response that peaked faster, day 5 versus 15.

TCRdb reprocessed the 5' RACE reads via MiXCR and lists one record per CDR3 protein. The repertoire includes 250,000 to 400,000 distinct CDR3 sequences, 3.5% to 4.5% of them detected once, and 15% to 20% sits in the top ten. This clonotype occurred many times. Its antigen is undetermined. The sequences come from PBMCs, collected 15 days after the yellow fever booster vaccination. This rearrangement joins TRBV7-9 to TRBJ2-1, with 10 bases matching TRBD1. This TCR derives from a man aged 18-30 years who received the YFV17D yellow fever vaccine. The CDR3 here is CASSYAGTGVNEQFF. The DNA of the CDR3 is TGTGCCAGCAGCTACGCCGGGACAGGGGTCAATGAGCAGTTCTTC.